This T cell receptor beta chain was captured in a study of cytomegalovirus exposure and HLA in healthy donors (dated by TCRdb to 2015 to 2018). Notes on the research overall: An earlier analysis of roughly 610 of the donors reported approximately 300 Gb of sequence data and approximately 120 million unique TCR beta sequences obtained from about 179 million T cells. Donor age, sex, ethnicity and CMV serostatus were compiled together with the repertoire data. Typing coverage differed by locus: A, B, C, DRB1 and DQB1 were typed in roughly 620-630 donors, DQA1 in about 500, DPA1 in 600 to 610, and DPB1 in approximately 450. In the later analysis, no new phenotypic data were used to find candidate immune exposures; instead, reliance was placed on TCR beta sequences and their occurrence across donors. A later genetic analysis took genome-wide SNP genotypes for about 65% of the 666 donors and used that subset as a discovery cohort. Both class I and class II loci were covered by HLA typing, at four-digit resolution. Of the 300 to 450 genotyped donors, roughly 80% fell in the genetic ancestry cluster associated with self-reported Caucasian donors. In a later analysis, previously published TCR beta repertoires from more than 500 donors were re-analyzed and high-resolution HLA genotyping was added so that TCR occurrence patterns could be studied. Every repertoire in the discovery cohort had been generated on one and the same sequencing platform. To decide whether each TCR beta V gene segment behaved as functional or pseudogenic, an earlier analysis of some 540 of the donors relied on high-throughput TCR beta sequencing. The study combined high-throughput TCR immunosequencing, statistical association of individual TCRs with disease status, and machine learning to predict cytomegalovirus infection status. A separate validation cohort of 100 to 150 different subjects was used in addition to the roughly 640-subject first cohort. An early release covering about 600 HLA-typed donors comprised around 300 gigabases of sequencing data and around 85 million unique TCR sequences. The study used immunosequencing to profile the T cell repertoires of about 670 subjects and linked those repertoires to cytomegalovirus serostatus. The study aimed to test whether cataloging public T cell receptors could reveal signatures of past pathogen exposure. Roughly 5 DR-DQ haplotypes were handled as single units for association and clustering because linkage in the cohort was strong. Among a few hundred genotyped donors of the cohort, an average of approximately 240,000 unique TCR beta nucleotide sequences were sequenced per donor, 15% to 20% of them non-productive.

The cohort consisted of approximately 670 healthy bone marrow donors. At the time of sampling, all cohort members were nominally healthy, though unrecorded immune exposures were likely present. The donor tested CMV seropositive, placing the donor among the approximately 310 seropositive members of the cohort. Every donor gave a peripheral blood sample, and the peripheral blood mononuclear cells from that sample were used for TCR beta sequencing. The Qiagen DNeasy Blood Extraction Kit was used to extract genomic DNA from the blood cell samples. The protocol used for the library was the immunoSEQ multiplex PCR assay. The multiplex PCR relied on a mix of 60 forward primers for TCR Vbeta segments and 13 reverse primers for TCR Jbeta segments. A multiplex PCR assay on genomic DNA amplified the CDR3 region of rearranged TCR beta genes. The Illumina HiSeq System was used to sequence the amplified TCR beta libraries as 87-base-pair reads. The study's processing was this. Across the 700 or so repertoires, a later analysis counted some 80 million unique TCR beta chains, roughly 11 million of which were shared by at least two donors. A nearest-neighbor algorithm error-corrected the raw reads and collapsed the reads into unique sequences, merging closely related sequences to remove PCR and sequencing errors. To assign V, D and J gene segments, CDR3 sequences were aligned to IMGT reference sequences. For a sequence to be retained, a match of at least six nucleotides to both a V gene segment and a J gene segment was required. Rearrangements were classified as productive when the CDR3 lacked stop codons and remained in frame with V and J, and all other rearrangements were classified as non-productive. CDR3 was defined according to IMGT convention as the region running from the second conserved V-encoded cysteine to the conserved J-encoded phenylalanine. In an earlier analysis of more than 550 of the donors, sequences lacking an unambiguous match to a single V gene segment were excluded. In an earlier analysis of a few hundred of the donors, a V segment was called functional when productive rearrangements were above 56.7%, and segregating when the standard deviation between donors exceeded 5%. A statistical classification framework was built to diagnose cytomegalovirus status from the catalog of TCR beta chain sequences. In a later analysis, TCR nucleotide sequences were compared against IMGT/GENE-DB human TR gene sequences so that V and J genes could be assigned. The TCRdist pipeline was used in a later analysis to assign CDR3 sequences and most-parsimonious VDJ recombination scenarios. In a later analysis, each TCR beta chain was defined by its CDR3 amino acid sequence together with its V-gene family, and reads without a unique V-gene family were excluded. In a later analysis, 550 to 650 highly shared, low-generation-probability nucleotide sequences were removed to address suspected cross-contamination and a sequencing artifact. In a later analysis, a clonal expansion index for each public chain was calculated from normalized within-repertoire ranks of inferred template counts. In a later analysis, generation probabilities were computed using a VDJ recombination model fitted to out-of-frame rearrangements, and the results were checked against IGoR. In a later analysis, hypergeometric tests were used to score TCR-TCR, TCR-HLA and TCR-CMV co-occurrence, with a repertoire-size bias correction applied to TCR pairs. False discovery rates were estimated in a later analysis by permuting HLA or CMV assignments 20 times. In a later analysis, co-occurring TCRs were grouped using DBSCAN, with TCRdist sequence similarity added in when clustering inside HLA-allele-positive subsets. For co-occurrence clustering, repertoires with fewer than 30,000 or more than 120,000 public chains were excluded, along with about five repertoires with anomalous nucleotide sharing. Here the immuneACCESS table is served through TCRdb, limited to in-frame sequences with V and J called. Missing clones are a known gap in these copies; in checked studies unresolved V genes cover under half, and the rest lacks a known reason. That table gives V, J and clone size, and the DNA gave D and trimming. The sample data list 150,000 or so clones, and 70% to 85% of these were observed just once. Of the sample, 2.2% falls within the top ten clones.

Overall results and qualifications from the work: According to a later analysis, most CMV-associated TCR beta chains appeared to be HLA-restricted, and the HLA associations seemed to be driven largely by CMV exposure. Linkage disequilibrium might explain the correlated functional status among segregating V segments, but an unknown experimental factor could not be excluded. When HLA alleles, especially DR and DQ, strongly co-occurred, attributing TCR associations to individual alleles was difficult. A few of the identified cytomegalovirus-associated TCR beta chains were confirmed in vitro to be specific for cytomegalovirus antigens. Broadly in line with IMGT annotations, most TCR beta V segments showed up in productive rearrangements about 90% or about 30% of the time in an earlier analysis of 587 of the donors. An association between a missense DCLRE1C variant and V-gene and J-gene trimming of TCR beta chains was found in a later genetic analysis and replicated in an independent cohort. This cohort had only TCR beta chains sequenced, and the lack of alpha or paired-chain data limited which features could be detected. Most TCR sequences were observed very rarely across donors, whereas some public TCRs were present in many individuals. About 15 rarely observed V segments, including chromosome 9 orphons, were excluded from the earlier analysis of about 610 of the donors because counts were too low. The only immune exposure information available for the cohort was CMV serostatus. Presence/absence analyses assumed roughly uniform sequencing depth across donors, an assumption that may not hold. Compared with equally common non-associated chains, HLA-associated TCR beta chains in a later analysis were more clonally expanded and had lower generation probabilities. A further reported finding was that TCR beta sequences accurately predicted the HLA-A and HLA-B alleles for most subjects in the first cohort. A later analysis found that TCR association rates varied across HLA loci, with DRB1 alleles showing the most associated TCRs and HLA-C alleles the fewest. In the study, some 160 TCR beta chains were listed as associated with cytomegalovirus. Because HLA typing was unavailable for some donors at each locus, only the typed subset was used in association tests. The authors suggested that the approach could potentially be generalized to other disease states and immunological phenotypes. The 87-base-pair reads could not distinguish some IMGT-functional V segments, including TRBV6-2 and TRBV6-3, so those segments were excluded. Specific HLA alleles were associated with more than 15,000 TCR beta sequences at a false discovery rate of 0.05 in a later analysis. A cluster of highly shared sequence variants was judged likely to be a technical artifact of the sequencing pipeline. In both the original and validation cohorts, the classifier was reported to diagnose cytomegalovirus status with high specificity and sensitivity. According to a later analysis, parvovirus B19, influenza, CMV and Epstein-Barr virus appeared linked to several top co-occurrence clusters. According to a later genetic analysis, donors in an Asian-associated ancestry cluster had fewer N-insertions in productive TCRs than the roughly 700-donor mean.

Worth noting for this clone: Its antigen is not yet known. No per-base quality is available; no much larger clone lies one base away.

The CDR3 runs 15 residues from the cysteine to the phenylalanine. Kept here is only the CDR3 DNA, which spans 45 bases and is read in frame from base 1. V is trimmed back by 4 bases and J by 6 bases, and the junction contains 7 bases that no gene match accounts for. Sequences SGHVS (CDR1) and FNYEAQ (CDR2) are obtained from the germline V gene. Rearrangement joined TRBV7-6 to TRBJ2-1; TRBD2 lines up with 9 middle nucleotides. The TCR originated in a man aged 45-60 years in good health and CMV-seropositive. Material for sequencing was PBMCs. The CDR3 in this case is CASSSPSGAFNEQFF. The DNA sequence is TGTGCCAGCAGCTCCCCTAGCGGGGCCTTCAATGAGCAGTTCTTC.